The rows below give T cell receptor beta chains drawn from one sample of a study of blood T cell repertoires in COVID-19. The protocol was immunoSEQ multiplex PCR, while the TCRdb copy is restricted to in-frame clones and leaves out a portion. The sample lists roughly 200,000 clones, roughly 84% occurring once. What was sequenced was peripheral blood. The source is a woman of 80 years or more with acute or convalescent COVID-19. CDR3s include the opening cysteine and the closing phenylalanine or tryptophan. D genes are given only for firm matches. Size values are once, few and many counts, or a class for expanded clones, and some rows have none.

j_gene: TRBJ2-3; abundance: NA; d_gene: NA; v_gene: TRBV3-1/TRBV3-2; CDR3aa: CASSRAVTTDTQYF; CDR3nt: TGTGCCAGCAGCCGAGCGGTAACGACAGATACGCAGTATTTT
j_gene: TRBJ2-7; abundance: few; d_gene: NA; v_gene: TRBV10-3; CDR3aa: CAISAGYEQYF; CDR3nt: TGTGCCATCAGTGCGGGATACGAGCAGTACTTC
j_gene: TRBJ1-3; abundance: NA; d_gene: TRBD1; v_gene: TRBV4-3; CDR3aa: CASSRGQALSSGNTIYF; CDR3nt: TGCGCCAGCAGCCGCGGACAGGCCCTGAGCTCTGGAAACACCATATATTTT
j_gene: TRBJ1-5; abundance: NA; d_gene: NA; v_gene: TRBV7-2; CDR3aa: CASSSRAGENNQPQHF; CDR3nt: TGTGCCAGCAGCTCCCGGGCAGGGGAAAACAATCAGCCCCAGCATTTT
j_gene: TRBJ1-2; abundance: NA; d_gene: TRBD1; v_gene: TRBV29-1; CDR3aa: CSVVRTGGYGYTF; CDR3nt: TGCAGCGTCGTCCGGACAGGGGGGTATGGCTACACCTTC
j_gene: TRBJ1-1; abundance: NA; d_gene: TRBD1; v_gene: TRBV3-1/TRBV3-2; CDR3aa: CASSRTGATEAFF; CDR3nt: TGTGCCAGCAGCCGGACAGGGGCCACTGAAGCTTTCTTT
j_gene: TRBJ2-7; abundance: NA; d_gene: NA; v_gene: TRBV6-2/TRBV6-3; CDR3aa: CASSYGQVSEQYF; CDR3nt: TGTGCCAGCAGTTACGGGCAGGTGAGCGAGCAGTACTTC
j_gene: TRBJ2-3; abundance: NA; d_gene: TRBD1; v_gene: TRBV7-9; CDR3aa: CASSSRDRGQDTQYF; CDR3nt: TGTGCCAGCAGCTCCCGAGACAGGGGGCAAGATACGCAGTATTTT
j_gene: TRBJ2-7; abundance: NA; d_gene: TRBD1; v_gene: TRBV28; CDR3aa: CASSFRQGYEQYF; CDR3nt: TGTGCCAGCAGTTTCCGACAGGGCTACGAGCAGTACTTC
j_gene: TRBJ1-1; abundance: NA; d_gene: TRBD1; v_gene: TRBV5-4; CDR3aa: CASSNDRVADTEAFF; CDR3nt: TGTGCCAGCAGCAACGACAGGGTTGCGGACACTGAAGCTTTCTTT
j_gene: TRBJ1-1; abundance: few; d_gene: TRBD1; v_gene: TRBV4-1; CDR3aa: CASSQPGTGLSTEAFF; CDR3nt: TGCGCCAGCAGCCAACCCGGGACAGGGTTAAGCACTGAAGCTTTCTTT
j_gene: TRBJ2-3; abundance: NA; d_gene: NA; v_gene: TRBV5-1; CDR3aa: CASSLIAASTDTQYF; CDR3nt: TGCGCCAGCAGCTTAATAGCAGCTAGCACAGATACGCAGTATTTT
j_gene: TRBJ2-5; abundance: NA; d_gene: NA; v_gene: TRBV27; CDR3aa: CAISKRETQYF; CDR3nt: TGTGCCATCTCTAAGAGGGAGACCCAGTACTTC
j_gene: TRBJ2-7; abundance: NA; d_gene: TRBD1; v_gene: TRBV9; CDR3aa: CASSVATGQGGEQYF; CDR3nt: TGTGCCAGCAGCGTAGCAACCGGACAGGGAGGCGAGCAGTACTTC
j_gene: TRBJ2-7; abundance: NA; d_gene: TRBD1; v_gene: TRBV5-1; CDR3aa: CASSRGGTGPHEQYF; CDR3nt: TGCGCCAGCAGCCGGGGAGGGACAGGGCCACACGAGCAGTACTTC
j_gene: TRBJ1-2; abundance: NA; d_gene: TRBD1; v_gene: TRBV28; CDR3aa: CASSLAGGQGDGYTF; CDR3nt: TGTGCCAGCAGTTTGGCAGGGGGCCAGGGGGATGGCTACACCTTC
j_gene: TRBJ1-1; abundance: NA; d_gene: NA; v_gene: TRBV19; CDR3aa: CASSMWRTEAFF; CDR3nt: TGTGCCAGTAGTATGTGGCGGACTGAAGCTTTCTTT
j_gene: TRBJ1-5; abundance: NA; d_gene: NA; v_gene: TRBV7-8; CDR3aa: CASSPGVRQPQHF; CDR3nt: TGTGCCAGCAGCCCGGGAGTGAGGCAGCCCCAGCATTTT
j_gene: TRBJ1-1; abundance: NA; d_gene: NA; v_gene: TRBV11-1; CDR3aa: CASSFQRTVEAFF; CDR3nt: TGTGCCAGCAGCTTCCAGCGGACGGTTGAAGCTTTCTTT
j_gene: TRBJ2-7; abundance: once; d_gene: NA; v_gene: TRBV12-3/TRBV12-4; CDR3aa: CASSSGTHYEQYF; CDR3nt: TGTGCCAGCAGTTCCGGGACACACTACGAGCAGTACTTC
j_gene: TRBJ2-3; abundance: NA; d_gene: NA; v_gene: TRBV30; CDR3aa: CAWGWGADTQYF; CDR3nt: TGTGCCTGGGGCTGGGGGGCAGATACGCAGTATTTT
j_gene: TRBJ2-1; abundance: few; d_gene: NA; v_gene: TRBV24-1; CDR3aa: CATSGPRGFNEQFF; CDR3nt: TGTGCCACCAGTGGCCCCAGAGGGTTCAATGAGCAGTTCTTC
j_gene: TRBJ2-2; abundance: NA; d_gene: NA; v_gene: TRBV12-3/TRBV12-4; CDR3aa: CASSPDTGELFF; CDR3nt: TGTGCCAGCAGTCCGGACACCGGGGAGCTGTTTTTT
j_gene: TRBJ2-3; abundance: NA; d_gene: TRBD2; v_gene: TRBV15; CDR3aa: CATSKNRGGSADTQYF; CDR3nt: TGTGCCACCAGCAAAAATCGGGGCGGGAGTGCAGATACGCAGTATTTT
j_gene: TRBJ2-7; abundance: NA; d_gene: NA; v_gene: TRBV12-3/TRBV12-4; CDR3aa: CASSLVQANEQYF; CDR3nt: TGTGCCAGCAGTTTAGTTCAGGCCAACGAGCAGTACTTC
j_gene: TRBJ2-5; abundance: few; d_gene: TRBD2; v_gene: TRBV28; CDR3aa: CASSFATSGRPTQYF; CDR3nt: TGTGCCAGCAGTTTCGCCACTAGCGGGCGTCCGACCCAGTACTTC
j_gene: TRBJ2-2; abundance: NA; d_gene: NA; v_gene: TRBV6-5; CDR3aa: CASRATGRTGELFF; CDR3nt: TGTGCCAGCAGAGCGACAGGTCGAACCGGGGAGCTGTTTTTT
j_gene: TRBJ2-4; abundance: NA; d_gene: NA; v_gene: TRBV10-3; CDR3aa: CAISEEAGLAKNIQYF; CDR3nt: TGTGCCATCAGTGAAGAGGCGGGACTGGCCAAAAACATTCAGTACTTC
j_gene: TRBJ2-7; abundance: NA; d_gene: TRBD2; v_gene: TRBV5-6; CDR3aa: CASSFYLTGGLYEQYF; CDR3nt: TGTGCCAGCAGCTTTTATTTAACGGGAGGGCTCTACGAGCAGTACTTC
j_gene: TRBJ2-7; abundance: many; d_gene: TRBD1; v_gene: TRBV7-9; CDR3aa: CASSMRDRSYEQYF; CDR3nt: TGTGCCAGCAGTATGCGGGACAGGTCCTACGAGCAGTACTTC
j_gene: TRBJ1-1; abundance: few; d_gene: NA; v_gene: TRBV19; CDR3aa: CASSIGQMNTEAFF; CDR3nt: TGTGCCAGTAGTATTGGACAGATGAACACTGAAGCTTTCTTT
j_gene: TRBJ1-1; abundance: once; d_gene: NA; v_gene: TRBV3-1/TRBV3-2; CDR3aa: CASSQGFGLEAFF; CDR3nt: TGTGCCAGCAGCCAAGGGTTTGGCCTTGAAGCTTTCTTT
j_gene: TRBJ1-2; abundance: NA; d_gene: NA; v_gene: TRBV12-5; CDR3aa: CASDRDGVYGYTF; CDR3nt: TGTGCTAGTGACAGGGACGGGGTCTATGGCTACACCTTC
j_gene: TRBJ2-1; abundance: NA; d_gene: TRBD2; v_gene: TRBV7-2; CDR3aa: CASSSPLTSGSVDEQFF; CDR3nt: TGTGCCAGCAGTTCACCTCTGACTAGCGGGAGCGTAGATGAGCAGTTCTTC
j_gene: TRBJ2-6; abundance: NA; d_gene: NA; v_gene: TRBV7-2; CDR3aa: CASSLGAPGANVLTF; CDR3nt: TGTGCCAGCAGCTTAGGGGCGCCTGGGGCCAACGTCCTGACTTTC
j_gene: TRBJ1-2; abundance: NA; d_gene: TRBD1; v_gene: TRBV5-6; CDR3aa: CASSWGQGSWGYTF; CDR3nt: TGTGCCAGCAGCTGGGGACAGGGATCGTGGGGCTACACCTTC
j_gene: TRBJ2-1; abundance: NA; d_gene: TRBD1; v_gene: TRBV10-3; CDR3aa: CAIGRDRGSDNEQFF; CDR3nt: TGTGCCATCGGACGAGACAGGGGATCCGACAATGAGCAGTTCTTC
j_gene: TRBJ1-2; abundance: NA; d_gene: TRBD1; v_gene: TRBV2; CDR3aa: CASSQTGGGDGYTF; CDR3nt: TGTGCCAGCAGTCAAACAGGGGGCGGCGATGGCTACACCTTC
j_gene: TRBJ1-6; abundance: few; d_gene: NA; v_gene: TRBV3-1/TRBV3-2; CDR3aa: CASSQVTGRSPLHF; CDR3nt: TGTGCCAGCAGCCAAGTAACGGGTCGCTCACCCCTCCACTTT
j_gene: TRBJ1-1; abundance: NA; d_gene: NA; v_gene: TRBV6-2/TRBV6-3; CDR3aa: CASSHPQGLNTEAFF; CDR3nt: TGTGCCAGCAGTCATCCTCAGGGTCTGAACACTGAAGCTTTCTTT
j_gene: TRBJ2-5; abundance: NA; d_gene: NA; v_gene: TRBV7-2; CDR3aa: CASRLRGETQYF; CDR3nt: TGTGCCAGCAGGTTAAGGGGGGAGACCCAGTACTTC
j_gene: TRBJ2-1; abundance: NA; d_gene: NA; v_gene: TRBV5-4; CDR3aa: CASSLSGGNPWDEQFF; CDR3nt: TGTGCCAGCAGCTTGTCGGGCGGGAATCCTTGGGATGAGCAGTTCTTC
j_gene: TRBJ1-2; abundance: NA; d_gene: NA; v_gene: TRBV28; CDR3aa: CASRAGSNYGYTF; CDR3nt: TGTGCCAGCAGGGCCGGGTCCAACTATGGCTACACCTTC
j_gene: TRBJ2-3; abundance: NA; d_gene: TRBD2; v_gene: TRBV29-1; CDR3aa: CSVDTSLLAGGTDTQYF; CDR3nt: TGCAGCGTTGATACCTCACTACTAGCGGGAGGGACAGATACGCAGTATTTT
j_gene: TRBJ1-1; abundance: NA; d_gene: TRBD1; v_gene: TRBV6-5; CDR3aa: CASSPSGQGNTEAFF; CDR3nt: TGTGCCAGCAGTCCATCCGGACAGGGGAACACTGAAGCTTTCTTT
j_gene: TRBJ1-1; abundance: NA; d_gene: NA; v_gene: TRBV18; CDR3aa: CASSPSVGREGEAFF; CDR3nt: TGTGCCAGCTCACCAAGCGTCGGGAGGGAGGGTGAAGCTTTCTTT
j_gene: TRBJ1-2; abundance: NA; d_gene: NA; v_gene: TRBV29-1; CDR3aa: CSVELDRRGTYGYTF; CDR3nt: TGCAGCGTTGAACTCGACAGGCGGGGGACCTATGGCTACACCTTC
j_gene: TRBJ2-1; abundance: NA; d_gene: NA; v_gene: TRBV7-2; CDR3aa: CASSLTSNSYNEQFF; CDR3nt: TGTGCCAGCAGCTTAACTTCGAACTCCTACAATGAGCAGTTCTTC
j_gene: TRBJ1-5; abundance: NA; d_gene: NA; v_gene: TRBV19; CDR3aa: CASSGQVGSNQPQHF; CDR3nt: TGTGCCAGTAGTGGCCAGGTGGGCAGCAATCAGCCCCAGCATTTT
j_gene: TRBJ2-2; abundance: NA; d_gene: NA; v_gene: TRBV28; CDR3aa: CATIFRRGNAGELFF; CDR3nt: TGTGCCACCATCTTCCGGAGAGGGAACGCCGGGGAGCTGTTTTTT
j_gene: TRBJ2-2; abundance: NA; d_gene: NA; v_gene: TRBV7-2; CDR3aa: CASSLYPGSTGELFF; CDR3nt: TGTGCCAGCAGCTTATATCCAGGGTCGACCGGGGAGCTGTTTTTT
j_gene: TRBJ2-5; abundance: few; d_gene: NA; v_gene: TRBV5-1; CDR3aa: CASSLKLAGAQTQYF; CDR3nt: TGCGCCAGCAGCTTGAAGCTTGCGGGTGCGCAGACCCAGTACTTC
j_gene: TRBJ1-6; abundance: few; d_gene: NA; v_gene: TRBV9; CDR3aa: CASSGGAPYNSPLHF; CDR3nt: TGTGCCAGCAGCGGCGGAGCCCCTTATAATTCACCCCTCCACTTT
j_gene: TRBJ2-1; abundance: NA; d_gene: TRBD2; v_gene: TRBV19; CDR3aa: CASSGTSGNEQFF; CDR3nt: TGTGCCAGTAGTGGGACTAGCGGCAATGAGCAGTTCTTC